Listed here is a single TCR beta chain. Its target is unknown. An expansion of CD8+CD57+ cells by flow cytometry had been shown in patients chosen for sequencing. The template used for profiling TCR beta VDJ and CDR3 was genomic DNA. TCRdb reanalysed the reads using MiXCR and keeps one entry per CDR3 protein. The sample consists of more than 150,000 distinct CDR3 sequences, about 50% of them appearing once. The data derive from a study of CD8+CD57+ T cells in acquired aplastic anemia. Study-level results: Both patients and controls carried the same twenty-nine CD8+ CDR3 sequences.

CDR1 and CDR2 from the germline V gene are SGHAT and FQNNGV. J was trimmed by 9 bases and V by 1 base; bases with no gene match: 10. The CDR3 has 15 residues. The receptor was isolated from a human donor with aplastic anemia. The V and J genes are TRBV11-2 and TRBJ2-3, with 7 bases fitting TRBD1. The sequencing input was sorted CD4+, CD8+, or CD8+CD57+ T cells (not recorded which) from PBMCs. The CDR3 coding sequence is TGTGCCAGCAGCTTAGGGAACGACAGGGTCCACACGCAGTATTTT. Its protein is CASSLGNDRVHTQYF.